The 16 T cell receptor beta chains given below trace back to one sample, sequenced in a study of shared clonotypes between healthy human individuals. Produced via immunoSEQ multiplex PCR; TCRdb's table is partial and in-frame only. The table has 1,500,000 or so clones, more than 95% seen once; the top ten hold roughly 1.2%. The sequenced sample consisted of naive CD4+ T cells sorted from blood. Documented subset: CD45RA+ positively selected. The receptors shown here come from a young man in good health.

Here the CDR3 reads CAWSTYRGHNEQYF. The CDR3 region has the DNA TGTGCCTGGAGTACTTACAGGGGGCACAACGAGCAGTACTTC. The chain links TRBV30 to TRBJ2-7, with 9 bases aligning to TRBD1. In germline, CDR1 is GTSNPN, CDR2 SVGIG (reference sequence). V lost 2 bases to trimming and J lost 5 bases; unmatched junction nucleotides: 7. The CDR3 runs to 14 residues.

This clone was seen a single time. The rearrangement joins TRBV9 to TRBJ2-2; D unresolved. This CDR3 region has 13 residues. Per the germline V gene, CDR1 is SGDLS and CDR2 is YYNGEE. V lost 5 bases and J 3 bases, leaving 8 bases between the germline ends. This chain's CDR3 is CASSYSDTGELFF. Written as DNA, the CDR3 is TGTGCCAGCAGTTACAGTGACACCGGGGAGCTGTTTTTT.

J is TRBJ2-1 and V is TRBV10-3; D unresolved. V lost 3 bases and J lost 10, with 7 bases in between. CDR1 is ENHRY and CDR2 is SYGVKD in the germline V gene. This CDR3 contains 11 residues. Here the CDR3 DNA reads TGTGCCATCAGTGATTTACGAGAGCAGTTCTTC. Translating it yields CAISDLREQFF.

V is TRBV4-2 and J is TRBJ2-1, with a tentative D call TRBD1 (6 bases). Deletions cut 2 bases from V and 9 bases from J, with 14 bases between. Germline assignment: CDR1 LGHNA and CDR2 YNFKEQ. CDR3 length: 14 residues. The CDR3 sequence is CASSQNQGMTEQFF. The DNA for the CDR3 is TGTGCCAGCAGCCAAAACCAGGGGATGACTGAGCAGTTCTTC.

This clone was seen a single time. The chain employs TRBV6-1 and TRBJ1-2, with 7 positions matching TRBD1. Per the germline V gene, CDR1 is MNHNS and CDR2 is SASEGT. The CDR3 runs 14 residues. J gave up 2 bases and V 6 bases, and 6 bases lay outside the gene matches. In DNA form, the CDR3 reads TGTGCCAGCAGCGCCGGGACAGCCAACTATGGCTACACCTTC. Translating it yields CASSAGTANYGYTF.

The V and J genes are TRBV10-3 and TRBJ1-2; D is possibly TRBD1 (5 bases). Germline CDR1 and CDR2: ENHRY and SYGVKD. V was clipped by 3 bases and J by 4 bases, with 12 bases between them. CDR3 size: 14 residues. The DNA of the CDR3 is TGTGCCATCAGTGACGGGACGGCCTTCTATGGCTACACCTTC. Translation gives CAISDGTAFYGYTF.

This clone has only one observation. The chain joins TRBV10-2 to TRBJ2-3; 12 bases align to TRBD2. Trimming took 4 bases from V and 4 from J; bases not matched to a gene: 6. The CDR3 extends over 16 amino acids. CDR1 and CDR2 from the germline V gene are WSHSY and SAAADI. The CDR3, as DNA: TGCGCCAGCAGTGGACTAGCGGGAGTCGAGGCAGATACGCAGTATTTT. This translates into CASSGLAGVEADTQYF.

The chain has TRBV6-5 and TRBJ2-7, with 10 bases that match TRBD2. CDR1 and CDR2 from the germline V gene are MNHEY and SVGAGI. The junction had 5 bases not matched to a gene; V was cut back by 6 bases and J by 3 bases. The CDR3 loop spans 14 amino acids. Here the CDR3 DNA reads TGTGCCAGCAGGGACCTAGCGGGAGTCTACGAGCAGTACTTC. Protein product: CASRDLAGVYEQYF.

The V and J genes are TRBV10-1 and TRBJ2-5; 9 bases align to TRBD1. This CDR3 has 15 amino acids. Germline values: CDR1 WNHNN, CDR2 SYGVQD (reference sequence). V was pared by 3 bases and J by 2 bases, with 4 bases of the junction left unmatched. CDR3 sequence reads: CASSDLDRGQETQYF. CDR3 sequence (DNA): TGCGCCAGCAGTGACCTAGACAGGGGGCAAGAGACCCAGTACTTC.

CDR3 DNA sequence: TGCAGCGTTGAACAGGGGGGTGAAAAACTGTTTTTT. Translating gives CSVEQGGEKLFF. The gene calls are TRBV29-1 and TRBJ1-4; 7 nucleotides agree with TRBD1. Germline CDR1 SQVTM, CDR2 ANQGSEA. The CDR3 consists of 12 residues. V shed 2 bases and J 7 bases; nucleotides not matched to a gene: 1. Looking up the rest from reference TRBV29-1 and TRBJ1-4 gives the full variable domain: SAVISQKPSRDICQRGTSLTIQCQVDSQVTMMFWYRQQPGQSLTLIATANQGSEATYESGFVIDKFPISRPNLTFSTLTVSNMSPEDSSIYLCSVEQGGEKLFFGSGTQLSVL.

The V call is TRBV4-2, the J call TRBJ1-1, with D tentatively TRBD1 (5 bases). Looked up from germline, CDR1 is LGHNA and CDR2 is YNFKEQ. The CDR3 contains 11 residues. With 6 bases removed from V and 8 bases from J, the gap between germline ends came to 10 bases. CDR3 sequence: CASRGTAEAFF. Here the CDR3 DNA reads TGTGCCAGCAGAGGGACGGCCGAAGCTTTCTTT.

This chain's CDR3 is CAWRQSEQFF. Here the CDR3 DNA reads TGTGCCTGGAGACAGTCTGAGCAGTTCTTC. The chain has TRBV30 and TRBJ2-1; D remains ambiguous. Germline CDR1 and CDR2: GTSNPN and SVGIG (reference sequence). V lost 3 bases and J 9 bases, leaving 6 bases between the germline ends. The CDR3 runs to 10 residues.

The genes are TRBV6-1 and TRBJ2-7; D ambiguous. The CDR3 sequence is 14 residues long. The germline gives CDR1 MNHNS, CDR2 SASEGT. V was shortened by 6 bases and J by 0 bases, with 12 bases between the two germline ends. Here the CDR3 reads CASRPGPSSYEQYF. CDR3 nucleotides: TGTGCCAGCAGGCCCGGGCCAAGCTCCTACGAGCAGTACTTC.

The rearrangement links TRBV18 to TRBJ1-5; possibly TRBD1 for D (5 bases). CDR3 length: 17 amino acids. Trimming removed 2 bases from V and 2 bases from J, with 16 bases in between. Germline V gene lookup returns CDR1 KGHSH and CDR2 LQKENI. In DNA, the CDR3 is TGTGCCAGCTCACCATTAGGGGCGGGAGGCGGCAATCAGCCCCAGCATTTT. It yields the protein CASSPLGAGGGNQPQHF.

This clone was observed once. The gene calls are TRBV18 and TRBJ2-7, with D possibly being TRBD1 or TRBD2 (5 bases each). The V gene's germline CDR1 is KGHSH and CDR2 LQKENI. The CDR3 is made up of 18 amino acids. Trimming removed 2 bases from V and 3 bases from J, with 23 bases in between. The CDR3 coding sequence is TGTGCCAGCTCACCAAGGTTTGGGGGTCCCGACTCACTCTACGAGCAGTACTTC. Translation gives CASSPRFGGPDSLYEQYF.

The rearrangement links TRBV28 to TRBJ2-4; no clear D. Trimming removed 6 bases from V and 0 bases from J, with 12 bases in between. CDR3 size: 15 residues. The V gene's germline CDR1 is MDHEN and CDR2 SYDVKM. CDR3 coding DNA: TGTGCCAGCAGAATTGCGACGTTAGCCAAAAACATTCAGTACTTC. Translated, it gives CASRIATLAKNIQYF.